The 10 T cell receptor beta chains below come from one sample, sequenced in a study of PD-1 blockade in mismatch repair-deficient tumors. Assay used: immunoSEQ multiplex PCR; TCRdb lists only in-frame clones, some missing. The sample consists of about 14,000 clones, around 83% of them appearing once. The starting material was PBMCs, obtained approximately 15 weeks after starting pembrolizumab. The receptors here all came from an adult with mismatch repair-deficient cancer.

This chain connects TRBV7-2 to TRBJ2-2; D is perhaps TRBD1 (6 bases). From germline, CDR1 is SGHTA and CDR2 FQGNSA. V was clipped by 10 bases and J by 2 bases, with 14 bases between them. The CDR3 has 14 amino acids. This chain's CDR3 is CATGDRSNTGELFF. The DNA of the CDR3 is TGTGCCACCGGAGACAGGTCTAACACCGGGGAGCTGTTTTTT.

This rearrangement joins TRBV2 to TRBJ2-5, with 14 bases that match TRBD2. J lost 2 bases, V lost 8 bases, and 7 bases had no gene match. This CDR3 is built from 16 residues. Germline CDR1 is SNHLY and CDR2 is FYNNEI. The CDR3 loop reads CASGGTSGSAQETQYF. The DNA for the CDR3 is TGTGCCAGCGGGGGGACTAGCGGGAGTGCACAAGAGACCCAGTACTTC.

A few counts support this clone. The V and J genes are TRBV18 and TRBJ2-7; possible D gene TRBD2, 6 bases. Trimming shortened V by 3 bases and J by 2 bases, and 11 bases separated the two germline ends. Germline V gives CDR1 KGHSH, CDR2 LQKENI. The CDR3 is 14 amino acids. Here the CDR3 reads CASSPEGKAYEQYF. The CDR3 DNA reads TGTGCCAGCTCACCGGAGGGGAAAGCCTACGAGCAGTACTTC. The full variable domain, in which reference TRBV18 and TRBJ2-7 provide the parts outside the CDR3, is NAGVMQNPRHLVRRRGQEARLRCSPMKGHSHVYWYRQLPEEGLKFMVYLQKENIIDESGMPKERFSAEFPKEGPSILRIQQVVRGDSAAYFCASSPEGKAYEQYFGPGTRLTVT.

The chain employs TRBV5-1 and TRBJ2-5, with D possibly TRBD2 on 5 matching bases. The CDR3 has 12 residues. The germline V gene encodes CDR1 SGHRS and CDR2 YFSETQ. Trimming left V 4 bases short and J 3 bases short, with 7 bases between. The CDR3 here is CASSRTEETQYF. Here the CDR3 DNA reads TGCGCCAGCAGCCGGACTGAAGAGACCCAGTACTTC.

The CDR3 here is CASSLGSGRHQETQYF. In nucleotides, the CDR3 is TGCGCCAGCAGCTTGGGTAGCGGGAGGCACCAAGAGACCCAGTACTTC. The gene calls are TRBV5-1 and TRBJ2-5; 10 bases are a match to TRBD2. The CDR3 runs to 16 residues. V shed 0 bases and J 0 bases; nucleotides not matched to a gene: 2. Germline CDR1 is SGHRS and CDR2 is YFSETQ.

The rearrangement links TRBV7-2 to TRBJ2-3, with a weak D call TRBD1 (6 bases). The CDR3 sequence is 14 residues long. With 5 bases removed from V and 2 bases from J, the gap between germline ends came to 11 bases. Germline lookup yields CDR1 SGHTA and CDR2 FQGNSA. As DNA, the CDR3 is TGTGCCAGCAGCCCGGACAGACACACAGATACGCAGTATTTT. Protein sequence: CASSPDRHTDTQYF.

The chain is built from TRBV2 and TRBJ2-7; the D is unclear. CDR1 is SNHLY and CDR2 is FYNNEI in the germline V gene. This CDR3 comprises 14 residues. Between the trimmed V and J ends, which lost 7 bases and 2 bases, there was a span of 15 bases. The CDR3 bases are TGTGCCAGCATTGGTCAGTTTCGTACCTACGAGCAGTACTTC. Translation: CASIGQFRTYEQYF.

The chain uses TRBV13 and TRBJ2-4; TRBD1 might be the D (6 bases). V was clipped by 2 bases and J by 0 bases, with 26 bases between them. CDR3 length: 21 amino acids. Germline loops: CDR1 PRHDT, CDR2 FYEKMQ (reference sequence). CDR3 loop: CASSLLMDRYLPDLAKNIQYF. In nucleotides, the CDR3 is TGTGCCAGCAGCTTATTGATGGACAGATACCTACCTGACTTAGCCAAAAACATTCAGTACTTC. Looking up the rest from reference TRBV13 and TRBJ2-4 gives the full variable domain: AAGVIQSPRHLIKEKRETATLKCYPIPRHDTVYWYQQGPGQDPQFLISFYEKMQSDKGSIPDRFSAQQFSDYHSELNMSSLELGDSALYFCASSLLMDRYLPDLAKNIQYFGAGTRLSVL.

This chain connects TRBV28 to TRBJ1-2; possible D gene TRBD1, 6 bases. The CDR3 has 11 amino acids. CDR1 is MDHEN, CDR2 SYDVKM, per germline. Deletions cut 7 bases from V and 5 bases from J, with 8 bases between. The chain's CDR3 is CASMQGYGYTF. CDR3 nucleotides: TGTGCCAGCATGCAGGGGTATGGCTACACCTTC.

V is TRBV5-8 and J is TRBJ2-1; 12 positions match TRBD2. CDR1 and CDR2 (germline): SGHTS, YDEGEE. The length of the CDR3 is 16 residues. The J segment lost 7 bases and the V segment lost 4 bases, leaving 9 bases of the junction unmatched. CDR3 DNA sequence: TGTGCCAGCAGCCCTAGCGGGAGGGCCTCTTTTAATGAGCAGTTCTTC. Translated, it gives CASSPSGRASFNEQFF.